This T cell receptor beta chain stems from a study of CD8 T cells in Susac syndrome. Sequencing of TCR beta was carried out in blood CD8+ and CD4+ T cells. Isolation of CD8+ and CD4+ T cells was performed negatively, whereas enrichment of TEMRA cells was done by FACS. An input of 0.5 to 1 ug of RNA was subjected to reverse transcription using random hexamers. Across 54 Vbeta and 13 Jbeta, immunoSEQ multiplex PCR amplified TCR beta CDR3. A single record per CDR3 protein comes from TCRdb applying MiXCR to the immunoSEQ multiplex PCR reads. The data contain around 180,000 distinct CDR3 sequences, approximately 95% of them singletons. CDR3 size: 14 residues. The germline V gene has CDR1 KGHSH and CDR2 LQKENI. Trimming stripped 3 bases from V and 8 bases from J, with 14 bases between. Points on this clonotype: What it binds is unknown.

General study findings and limits: The relatively small number of individuals in the TCR sequencing and HLA analysis was acknowledged by the study.

The V and J genes are TRBV18 and TRBJ2-4; D is undetermined. Sequencing used CD4+ T cells from PBMCs. This receptor was taken from a human donor with multiple sclerosis. The CDR3 loop reads CASSPNDGGDIQYF. In DNA form, the CDR3 reads TGTGCCAGCTCACCGAATGACGGCGGAGACATTCAGTACTTC.